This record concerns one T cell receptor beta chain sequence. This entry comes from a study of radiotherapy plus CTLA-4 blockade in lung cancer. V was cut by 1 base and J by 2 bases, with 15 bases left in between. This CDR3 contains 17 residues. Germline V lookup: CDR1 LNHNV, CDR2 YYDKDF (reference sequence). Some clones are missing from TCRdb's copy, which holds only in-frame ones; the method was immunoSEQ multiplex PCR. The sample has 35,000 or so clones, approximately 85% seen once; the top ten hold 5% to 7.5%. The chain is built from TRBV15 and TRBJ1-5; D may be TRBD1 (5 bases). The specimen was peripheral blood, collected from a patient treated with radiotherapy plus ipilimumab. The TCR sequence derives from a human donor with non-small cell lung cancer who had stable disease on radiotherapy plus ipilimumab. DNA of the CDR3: TGTGCCACCAGCAGAGGGAGGCGGGGCGCGGGCAATCAGCCCCAGCATTTT. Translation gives CATSRGRRGAGNQPQHF.